This paragraph reports one T cell receptor beta chain. The target of this receptor is not known. Qualities for individual bases were not recorded, and no much larger clone is one base off. TCRbeta CDR3 regions were amplified from genomic DNA by means of the immunoSEQ Assay, a bias-controlled multiplex PCR. For the original study's pipeline: Within the assay, amplification of reference gene primers was used to estimate how many nucleated cells each sample contained. To quantify the absolute abundance of each unique TCRbeta CDR3 rearrangement, sequence reads were collapsed and filtered. For each sample, productive Simpson clonality was calculated as the square root of Simpson's diversity index over productive rearrangements. Sourced from immuneACCESS, this table was stored by TCRdb with only in-frame sequences that have V and J called. A share of the clones is absent; for the studies checked, an unresolved V gene accounts for under half, and the remainder has no known explanation. The DNA was the basis for D and trimming; V, J and clone size are from that table. The sample profile shows approximately 220,000 clones; more than 65% of them were found once. The leading ten clones occupy 2.3% of the sample.

V is shortened by 4 bases, J by 5 bases, and the region joining them spans 11 bases. CDR1 and CDR2 are read off the germline V gene (reference sequence) as LGHDT and YNNKEL. Measured from the cysteine to the phenylalanine, the CDR3 is 13 residues long. Only CDR3 DNA is held: 39 bases, read in frame from base 1. Collaborating institutions collected whole blood in K2EDTA tubes following their own protocols. For TCRbeta analysis, collaborators shipped samples in one of three forms: frozen whole blood, isolated PBMCs, or DNA extracted from either of those sample types. The sample originates from a study of blood T cell repertoires in COVID-19 (dated by TCRdb to 2020 to 2021). With respect to the entire study: Samples from collaborators originated in the United States, Italy and Spain and spanned both the acute and convalescent phases of COVID-19. The material from the prospective study consisted of cDNA or gDNA derived from T cells, B-cell-depleted T cells, or PBMCs. The dataset comprised deeply sampled blood TCRbeta repertoires from subjects exposed to, actively infected with, or recovered from COVID-19. The repertoires were made available in a free public database intended to serve as a resource for research on the immune response to SARS-CoV-2. Samples were obtained from the ongoing ImmuneRACE study (first 160 participants) and from approximately 1,200 subjects provided by 6 global collaborators. The sample metadata nearly always contained a de-identified subject ID, COVID-19 status, age in years and sex. Where available, HLA class I and class II types were obtained from metadata supplied by the sample provider rather than from assay-based typing. On the study overall, not on this receptor specifically: The amount of clinical and demographic metadata varied by source and participant and was provided uncurated.

The chain joins TRBV3-1 (or the pseudogene TRBV3-2) to TRBJ1-1, with TRBD1 tentatively as D gene (6 bases match). This receptor was obtained from a woman aged 55-70 years with acute or convalescent COVID-19. Sequencing used peripheral blood. The DNA is TGTGCCAGCAGCCCTCAGGGGCGGACTGAAGCTTTCTTT. The translation is CASSPQGRTEAFF.